This is a list of T cell receptor beta chains from one sample in a study of radiation and T cells in renal cell carcinoma. The method was immunoSEQ multiplex PCR; TCRdb's version includes in-frame clones alone and lacks a portion of them. The sample includes around 100,000 clones, roughly 82% seen only once; the top ten take approximately 7.7%. Sequenced material: blood, taken from a patient whose treatment included radiotherapy and nephrectomy. The receptors were sampled from a man in his sixties with renal cell carcinoma. The CDR3 runs from the conserved cysteine through the conserved F or W.

j_gene,v_gene,CDR3aa
TRBJ2-1,TRBV9,CASSVAGREGEQFF
TRBJ2-1,TRBV11-3,CASSPSAGGIYNEQFF
TRBJ2-3,TRBV6-5,CASSYISGKVTQYF
TRBJ2-2,TRBV5-1,CASSLGGTGELFF
TRBJ2-5,TRBV2,CASSVSGFGGAGPETQYF
TRBJ2-2,TRBV11-3,CASSLTALKTGELFF
TRBJ2-1,TRBV7-9,CASSLGTPTDEQFF
TRBJ2-1,TRBV6-1,CASSEAVPFF
TRBJ2-7,TRBV27,CASSLRGYPYEQYF
TRBJ1-2,TRBV28,CASSRDRVGGYTF
TRBJ2-7,TRBV12-5,CASGLAGGEQYF
TRBJ1-2,TRBV7-8,CASSLGRTAGDYGYTF
TRBJ2-2,TRBV25-1,CASKLGGELFF
TRBJ2-7,TRBV28,CASNDPGDAHEQYF
TRBJ1-2,TRBV10-2,CASSVDRGSYGYTF
TRBJ2-7,TRBV6-6,CASSYSAGQGREQYF
TRBJ1-2,TRBV6-5,CASSVRDRGGYTF
TRBJ2-5,TRBV28,CASRDRGLRETQYF